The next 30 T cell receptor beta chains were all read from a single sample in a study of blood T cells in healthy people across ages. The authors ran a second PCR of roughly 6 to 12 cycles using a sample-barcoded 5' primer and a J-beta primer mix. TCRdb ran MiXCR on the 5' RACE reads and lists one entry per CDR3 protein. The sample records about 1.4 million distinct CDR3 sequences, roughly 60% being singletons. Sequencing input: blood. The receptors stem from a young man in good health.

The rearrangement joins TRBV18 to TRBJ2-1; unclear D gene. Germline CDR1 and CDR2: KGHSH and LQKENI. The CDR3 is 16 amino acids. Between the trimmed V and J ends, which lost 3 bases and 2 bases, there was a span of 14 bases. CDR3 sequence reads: CASSPLQDGAYNEQFF. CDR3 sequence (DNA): TGTGCCAGCTCACCGCTCCAGGACGGCGCCTACAATGAGCAGTTCTTC. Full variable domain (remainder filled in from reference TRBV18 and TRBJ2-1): NAGVMQNPRHLVRRRGQEARLRCSPMKGHSHVYWYRQLPEEGLKFMVYLQKENIIDESGMPKERFSAEFPKEGPSILRIQQVVRGDSAAYFCASSPLQDGAYNEQFFGPGTRLTVL.

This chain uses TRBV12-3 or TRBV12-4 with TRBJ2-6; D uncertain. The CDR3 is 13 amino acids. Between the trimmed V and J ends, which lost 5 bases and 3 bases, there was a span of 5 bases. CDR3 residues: CASSVLGANVLTF. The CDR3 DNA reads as TGTGCCAGCAGTGTACTTGGGGCCAACGTCCTGACTTTC.

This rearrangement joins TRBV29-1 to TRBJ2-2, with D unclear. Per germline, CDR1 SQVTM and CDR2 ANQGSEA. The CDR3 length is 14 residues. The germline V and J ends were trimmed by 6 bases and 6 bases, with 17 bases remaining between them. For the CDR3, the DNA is TGCAGCGTAGCTGATAGTTGGCGGCCCGGGGAGCTGTTTTTT. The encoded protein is CSVADSWRPGELFF.

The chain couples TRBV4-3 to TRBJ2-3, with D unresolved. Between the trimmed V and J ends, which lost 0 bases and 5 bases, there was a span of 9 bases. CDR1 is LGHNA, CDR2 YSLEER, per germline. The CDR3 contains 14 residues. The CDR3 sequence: CASSQEGFGDTQYF. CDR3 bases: TGCGCCAGCAGCCAAGAGGGGTTCGGAGATACGCAGTATTTT.

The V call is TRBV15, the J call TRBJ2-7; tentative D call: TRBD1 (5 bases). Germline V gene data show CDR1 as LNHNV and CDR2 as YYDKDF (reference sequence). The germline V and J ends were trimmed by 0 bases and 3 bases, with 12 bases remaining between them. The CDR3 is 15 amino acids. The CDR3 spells CATSRDPRQYYEQYF. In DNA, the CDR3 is TGTGCCACCAGCAGAGATCCCCGACAGTACTACGAGCAGTACTTC.

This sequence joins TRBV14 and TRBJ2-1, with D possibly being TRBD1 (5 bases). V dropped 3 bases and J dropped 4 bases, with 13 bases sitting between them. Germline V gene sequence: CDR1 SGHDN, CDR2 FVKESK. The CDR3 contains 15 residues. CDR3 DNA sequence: TGTGCCAGCAGCCAGTCCCAAGGGGTGTACAATGAGCAGTTCTTC. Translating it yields CASSQSQGVYNEQFF.

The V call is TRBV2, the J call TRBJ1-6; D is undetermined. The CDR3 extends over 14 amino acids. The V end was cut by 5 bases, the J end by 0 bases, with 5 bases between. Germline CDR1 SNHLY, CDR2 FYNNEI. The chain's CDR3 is CASSLPSYNSPLHF. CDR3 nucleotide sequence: TGTGCCAGCAGTCTGCCCTCCTATAATTCACCCCTCCACTTT.

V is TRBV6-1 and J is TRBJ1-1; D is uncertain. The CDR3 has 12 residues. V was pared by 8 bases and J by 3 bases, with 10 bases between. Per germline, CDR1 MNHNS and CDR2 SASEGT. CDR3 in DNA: TGTGCCAGCCTCACTCCCTACACTGAAGCTTTCTTT. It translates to CASLTPYTEAFF.

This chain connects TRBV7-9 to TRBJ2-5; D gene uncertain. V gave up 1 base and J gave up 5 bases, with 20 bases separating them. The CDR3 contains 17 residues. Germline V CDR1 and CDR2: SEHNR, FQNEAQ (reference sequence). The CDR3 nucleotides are TGTGCCAGCAGCTTAGAGGGCTTGGCTTACAAGGCGGAGACCCAGTACTTC. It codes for CASSLEGLAYKAETQYF.

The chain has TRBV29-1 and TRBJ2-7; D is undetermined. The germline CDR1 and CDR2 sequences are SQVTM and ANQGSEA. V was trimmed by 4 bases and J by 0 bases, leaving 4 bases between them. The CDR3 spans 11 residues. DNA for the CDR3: TGCAGCGTTGGGTTCTCCTACGAGCAGTACTTC. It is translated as CSVGFSYEQYF.

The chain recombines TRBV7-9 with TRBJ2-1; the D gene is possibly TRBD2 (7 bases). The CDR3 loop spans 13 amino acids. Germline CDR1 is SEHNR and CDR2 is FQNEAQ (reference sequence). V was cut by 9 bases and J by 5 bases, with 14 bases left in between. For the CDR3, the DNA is TGTGCCAGGTCGGGGGGCCCCGACAATGAGCAGTTCTTC. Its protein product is CARSGGPDNEQFF.

The CDR3 loop reads CATGTEGSYNEQFF. The DNA of the CDR3 is TGTGCCACCGGGACTGAGGGCTCCTACAATGAGCAGTTCTTC. This chain uses TRBV10-3 with TRBJ2-1, with a possible D match to TRBD2 (6 bases). CDR3 size: 14 residues. The ends were cut back, 10 bases at V and 0 bases at J, with 13 bases in the middle. From germline, CDR1 is ENHRY and CDR2 SYGVKD.

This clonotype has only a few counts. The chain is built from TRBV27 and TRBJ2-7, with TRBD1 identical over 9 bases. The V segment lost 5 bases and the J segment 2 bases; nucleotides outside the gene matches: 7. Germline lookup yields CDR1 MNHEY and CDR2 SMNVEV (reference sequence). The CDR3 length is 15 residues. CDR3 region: CASSPRQGVTYEQYF. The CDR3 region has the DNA TGTGCCAGCAGTCCAAGACAGGGGGTGACCTACGAGCAGTACTTC.

The CDR3 bases are TGCGCCAGCAGCTCAGGGTCGGGGATAGAGACCCAGTACTTC. Its protein product is CASSSGSGIETQYF. This sequence joins TRBV4-1 and TRBJ2-5; D may be TRBD1 or TRBD2 (5 bases each). This CDR3 has 14 residues. V lost 5 bases and J lost 4, with 14 bases in between. Germline lookup yields CDR1 MGHRA and CDR2 YSYEKL.

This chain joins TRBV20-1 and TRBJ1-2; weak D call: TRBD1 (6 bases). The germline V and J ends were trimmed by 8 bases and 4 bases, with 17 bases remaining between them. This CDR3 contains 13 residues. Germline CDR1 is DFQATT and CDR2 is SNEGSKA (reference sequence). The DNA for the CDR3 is TGCAGTACTAAGTCCGGGGACATCTATGGCTACACCTTC. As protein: CSTKSGDIYGYTF.

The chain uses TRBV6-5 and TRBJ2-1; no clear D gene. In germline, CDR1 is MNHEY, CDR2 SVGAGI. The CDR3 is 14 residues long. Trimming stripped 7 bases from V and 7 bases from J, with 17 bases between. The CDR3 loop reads CASTRTPGPNEQFF. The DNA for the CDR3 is TGTGCCAGCACCCGAACTCCTGGGCCTAATGAGCAGTTCTTC.

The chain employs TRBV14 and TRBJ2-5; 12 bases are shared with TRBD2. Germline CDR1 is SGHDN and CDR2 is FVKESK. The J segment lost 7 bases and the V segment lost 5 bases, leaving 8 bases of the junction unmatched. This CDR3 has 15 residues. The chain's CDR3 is CASSKGLAGRGTQYF. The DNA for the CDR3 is TGTGCCAGCAGCAAAGGACTAGCGGGAAGGGGGACCCAGTACTTC.

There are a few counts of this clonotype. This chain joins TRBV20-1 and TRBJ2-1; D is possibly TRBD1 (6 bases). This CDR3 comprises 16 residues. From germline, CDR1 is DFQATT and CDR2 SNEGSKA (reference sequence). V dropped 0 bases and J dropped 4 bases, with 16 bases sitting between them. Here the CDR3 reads CSARDHETGNYNEQFF. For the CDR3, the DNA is TGCAGTGCTAGAGATCATGAGACAGGAAATTACAATGAGCAGTTCTTC.

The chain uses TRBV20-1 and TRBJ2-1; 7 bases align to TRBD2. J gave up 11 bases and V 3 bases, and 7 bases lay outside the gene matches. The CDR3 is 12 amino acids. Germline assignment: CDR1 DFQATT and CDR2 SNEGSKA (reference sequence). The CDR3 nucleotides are TGCAGTGCTAGTGGTTTAGCGGGTAAGCAGTTCTTC. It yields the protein CSASGLAGKQFF.

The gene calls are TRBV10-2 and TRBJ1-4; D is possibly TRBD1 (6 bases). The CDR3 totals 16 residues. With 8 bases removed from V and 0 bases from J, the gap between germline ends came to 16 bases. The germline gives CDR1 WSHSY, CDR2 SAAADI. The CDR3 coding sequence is TGCGCCAGCTTTGGACAGTCCGATGCAACTAATGAAAAACTGTTTTTT. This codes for CASFGQSDATNEKLFF.

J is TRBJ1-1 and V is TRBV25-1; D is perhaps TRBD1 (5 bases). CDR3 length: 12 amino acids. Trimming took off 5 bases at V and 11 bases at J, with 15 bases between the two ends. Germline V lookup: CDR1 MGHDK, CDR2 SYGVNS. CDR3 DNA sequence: TGTGCCAGCAGTCCCTTGGGGGAAAAGGCTTTCTTT. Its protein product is CASSPLGEKAFF.

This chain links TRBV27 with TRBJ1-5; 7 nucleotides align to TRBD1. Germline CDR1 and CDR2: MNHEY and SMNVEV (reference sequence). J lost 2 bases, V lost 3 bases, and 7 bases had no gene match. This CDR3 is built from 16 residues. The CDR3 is CASSLRRTGGNQPQHF. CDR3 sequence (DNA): TGTGCCAGCAGTTTGCGTCGAACAGGGGGCAATCAGCCCCAGCATTTT.

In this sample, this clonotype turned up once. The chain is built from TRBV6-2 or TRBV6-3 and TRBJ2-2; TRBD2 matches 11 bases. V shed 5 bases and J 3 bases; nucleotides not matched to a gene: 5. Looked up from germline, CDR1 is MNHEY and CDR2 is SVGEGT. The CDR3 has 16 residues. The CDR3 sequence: CASSKLAGDDTGELFF. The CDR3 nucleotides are TGTGCCAGCAGTAAACTAGCGGGGGACGACACCGGGGAGCTGTTTTTT.

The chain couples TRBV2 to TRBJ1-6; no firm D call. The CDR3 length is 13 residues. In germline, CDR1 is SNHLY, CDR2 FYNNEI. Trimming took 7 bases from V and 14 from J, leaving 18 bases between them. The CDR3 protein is CASTPGSSFTLHF. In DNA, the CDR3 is TGTGCCAGCACCCCGGGCTCTTCATTCACCCTCCACTTT.

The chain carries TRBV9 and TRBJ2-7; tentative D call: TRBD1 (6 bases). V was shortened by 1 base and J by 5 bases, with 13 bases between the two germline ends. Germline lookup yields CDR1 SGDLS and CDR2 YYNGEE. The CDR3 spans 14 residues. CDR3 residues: CASSVRQGWDEQYF. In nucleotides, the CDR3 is TGTGCCAGCAGCGTAAGGCAGGGGTGGGACGAGCAGTACTTC.

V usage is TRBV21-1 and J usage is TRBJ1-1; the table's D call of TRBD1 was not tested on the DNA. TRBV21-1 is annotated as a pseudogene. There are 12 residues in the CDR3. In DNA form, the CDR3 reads TGTGCCAGCTTCAGGGGGTACACTGAAGCTTTCTTT. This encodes CASFRGYTEAFF.

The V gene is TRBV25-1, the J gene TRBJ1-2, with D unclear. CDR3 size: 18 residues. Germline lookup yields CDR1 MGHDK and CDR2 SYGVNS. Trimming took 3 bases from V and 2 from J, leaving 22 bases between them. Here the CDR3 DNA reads TGTGCCAGCAGTGATAGGTTTCTTAGTGCGGCCGGAAACTATGGCTACACCTTC. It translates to CASSDRFLSAAGNYGYTF.

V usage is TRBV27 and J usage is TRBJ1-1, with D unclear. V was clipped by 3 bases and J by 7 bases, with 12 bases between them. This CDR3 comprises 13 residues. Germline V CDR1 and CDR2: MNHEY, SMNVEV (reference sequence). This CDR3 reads CASSLSLNHEAFF. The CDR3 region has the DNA TGTGCCAGCAGTTTGTCCCTTAATCATGAAGCTTTCTTT.

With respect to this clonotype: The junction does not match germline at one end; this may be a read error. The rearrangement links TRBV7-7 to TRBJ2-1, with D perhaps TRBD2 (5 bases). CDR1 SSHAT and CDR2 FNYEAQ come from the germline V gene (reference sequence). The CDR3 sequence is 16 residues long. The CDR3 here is CASSPGGGGFYNEQFF. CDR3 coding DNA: TGTGCTAGCAGCCCCGGTGGCGGAGGTTTCTACAATGAGCAGTTCTTC.

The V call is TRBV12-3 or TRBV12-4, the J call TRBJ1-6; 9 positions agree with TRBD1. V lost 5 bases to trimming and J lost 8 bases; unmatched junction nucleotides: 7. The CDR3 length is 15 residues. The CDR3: CASSPTGGRDSPLHF. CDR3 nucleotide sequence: TGTGCCAGCAGTCCCACAGGGGGCAGAGATTCACCCCTCCACTTT.